Below, 14 T cell receptor beta chains from the same sample are listed, as sequenced in a study of shared T cell receptors in the human thymus. TCRdb keeps only in-frame clones here, not all; method: immunoSEQ multiplex PCR. The profile shows about 660,000 clones, around 87% of them singletons. Another study also made use of these data, one on human thymus T cells.

The specimen was thymocytes. The receptors here all came from a boy under two years old with a congenital heart defect.

The table lists this clone with a count of one. The chain joins TRBV19 to TRBJ1-1, with D uncertain. The CDR3 has 12 amino acids. With 6 bases removed from V and 5 bases from J, the gap between germline ends came to 10 bases. The germline CDR1 and CDR2 sequences are LNHDA and SQIVND (reference sequence). In DNA form, the CDR3 reads TGTGCCAGTAGCGAGGGAAGGACTGAAGCTTTCTTT. The encoded protein is CASSEGRTEAFF.

This sequence joins TRBV27 and TRBJ2-1; D gene unclear. The CDR3 runs 15 residues. V shed 6 bases and J shed 0 bases, with 12 bases lying between them. Germline V lookup: CDR1 MNHEY, CDR2 SMNVEV (reference sequence). The CDR3 DNA is TGTGCCAGCAGACTTACTTCGAGCTCCTACAATGAGCAGTTCTTC. Translation gives CASRLTSSSYNEQFF.

J is TRBJ2-7 and V is TRBV28; TRBD1 agrees at 11 bases. The germline CDR1 and CDR2 sequences are MDHEN and SYDVKM. This CDR3 region has 17 residues. After removal of 6 bases from V and 5 bases from J, the junction contained 15 bases not matched to a gene. The DNA of the CDR3 is TGTGCCAGCAGACCGCCCAATACACGGACAGGGGGCGACGAGCAGTACTTC. Residues: CASRPPNTRTGGDEQYF.

The genes are TRBV19 and TRBJ1-1; D perhaps matches TRBD1 (6 bases). Germline assignment: CDR1 LNHDA and CDR2 SQIVND (reference sequence). V was clipped by 6 bases and J by 6 bases, with 20 bases between them. The CDR3 extends over 15 amino acids. CDR3: CASSFSHRETAEAFF. The CDR3 nucleotides read TGTGCCAGTAGCTTCTCACACAGGGAAACGGCTGAAGCTTTCTTT.

The chain joins TRBV5-6 to TRBJ2-1; 10 bases map to TRBD2. After removal of 0 bases from V and 7 bases from J, the junction contained 4 bases not matched to a gene. Germline V CDR1 and CDR2: SGHDT, YYEEEE. CDR3 size: 15 residues. CDR3 nucleotide sequence: TGTGCCAGCAGCTTGGAGGCTAGCGGGAGTAATGAGCAGTTCTTC. Amino acids: CASSLEASGSNEQFF.

Comments on this clone: The junction does not match germline at one end; this may be a read error. The chain couples TRBV7-9 to TRBJ2-1; 9 nucleotides agree with TRBD1. CDR1 SEHNR and CDR2 FQNEAQ come from the germline V gene (reference sequence). The CDR3 has 12 amino acids. The DNA for the CDR3 is TGTGCCAGCAGCCCGCGGGACAGGGAAGGGCTCTTC. This sequence encodes CASSPRDREGLF. Full variable domain (missing parts from reference TRBV7-9 and TRBJ2-1): DTGVSQNPRHKITKRGQNVTFRCDPISEHNRLYWYRQTLGQGPEFLTYFQNEAQLEKSRLLSDRFSAERPKGSFSTLEIQRTEQGDSAMYLCASSPRDREGLFGPGTRLTVL.

The chain uses TRBV2 and TRBJ2-5; TRBD2 aligns across 7 bases. This CDR3 is 12 amino acids long. The germline gives CDR1 SNHLY, CDR2 FYNNEI. V was pared by 8 bases and J by 3 bases, with 3 bases of the junction left unmatched. The CDR3 spells CASSSGEETQYF. The CDR3, as DNA: TGTGCCAGCTCGAGCGGGGAAGAGACCCAGTACTTC.

The chain employs TRBV4-1 and TRBJ2-7; TRBD2 matches at 10 bases. Germline values: CDR1 MGHRA, CDR2 YSYEKL. The J segment lost 8 bases and the V segment lost 0 bases, leaving 16 bases of the junction unmatched. This CDR3 is built from 18 residues. The DNA for the CDR3 is TGCGCCAGCAGCCAAGAGGCCAGCGGGAGGGTTCCAGGTATGAAGCAGTACTTC. Protein sequence: CASSQEASGRVPGMKQYF.

The gene calls are TRBV9 and TRBJ2-1; D gene unclear. The length of the CDR3 is 14 residues. CDR1 is SGDLS and CDR2 is YYNGEE in the germline V gene. The ends were cut back, 0 bases at V and 5 bases at J, with 9 bases in the middle. CDR3 amino acids: CASSVAPQDNEQFF. In DNA form, the CDR3 reads TGTGCCAGCAGCGTAGCCCCCCAGGACAATGAGCAGTTCTTC. Supplemented by reference TRBV9 and TRBJ2-1, the full variable domain reads DSGVTQTPKHLITATGQRVTLRCSPRSGDLSVYWYQQSLDQGLQFLIQYYNGEERAKGNILERFSAQQFPDLHSELNLSSLELGDSALYFCASSVAPQDNEQFFGPGTRLTVL.

The V and J genes are TRBV10-1 and TRBJ2-1; 8 bases line up with TRBD2. With 0 bases clipped from V and 4 bases from J, the junction kept 8 bases outside the gene matches. CDR3 length: 17 residues. Germline V gene data show CDR1 as WNHNN and CDR2 as SYGVQD (reference sequence). The CDR3 DNA is TGCGCCAGCAGTGAGTCGACCACTAGCGGACAATACAATGAGCAGTTCTTC. This sequence encodes CASSESTTSGQYNEQFF.

In its sample, this clone was seen once. This chain links TRBV29-1 with TRBJ2-7; 7 positions agree with TRBD1. Losses at the gene ends were 4 bases for V and 4 bases for J; bases not matched to a gene: 16. Germline lookup yields CDR1 SQVTM and CDR2 ANQGSEA. The CDR3 spans 16 residues. The CDR3 coding sequence is TGCAGCGTTGGGGTTCCAAGGGACAGAGGAATATACGAGCAGTACTTC. Protein: CSVGVPRDRGIYEQYF.

This rearrangement joins TRBV7-2 to TRBJ2-3, with 16 bases aligning to TRBD2. The CDR3 is 17 residues long. After removal of 5 bases from V and 4 bases from J, the junction contained 6 bases not matched to a gene. CDR1 SGHTA and CDR2 FQGNSA come from the germline V gene. CDR3 sequence: CASSIPGLAGGSDTQYF. The CDR3 region has the DNA TGTGCCAGCAGCATACCGGGACTAGCGGGGGGGTCAGATACGCAGTATTTT.

The chain is built from TRBV11-2 and TRBJ1-4; D is perhaps TRBD1 (5 bases). V was pared by 0 bases and J by 0 bases, with 14 bases between. Germline V gene data show CDR1 as SGHAT and CDR2 as FQNNGV. The CDR3 covers 18 residues. In DNA, the CDR3 is TGTGCCAGCAGCTTAGATCTTAACGGGGGGACAACTAATGAAAAACTGTTTTTT. It codes for CASSLDLNGGTTNEKLFF.

The chain couples TRBV4-2 to TRBJ1-5; tentative D call: TRBD1 (5 bases). Germline V CDR1 and CDR2: LGHNA, YNFKEQ. CDR3 size: 18 residues. Trimming pared 0 bases from V and 0 bases from J, leaving 15 bases between. Here the CDR3 DNA reads TGTGCCAGCAGCCAAGATCCAAGACAGACGGTTAGCAATCAGCCCCAGCATTTT. It codes for CASSQDPRQTVSNQPQHF.